A single T cell receptor (beta chain) is shown here with its context. Germline values: CDR1 SGHDT, CDR2 YYEEEE. Trimming shortened V by 4 bases and J by 4 bases, and 14 bases separated the two germline ends. There are 14 residues in the CDR3. The data stem from a study of neoadjuvant anti-PD-1 for oral cavity cancer. The data were produced by immunoSEQ multiplex PCR, yet TCRdb's version contains in-frame clones alone and is incomplete. The sample lists roughly 14,000 clones, less than 85% occurring once. The TCR sequence derives from a person aged 35-79 years with oral cavity squamous cell carcinoma. This sequence joins TRBV5-6 and TRBJ1-1; TRBD1 is a possible D gene (5 bases). Sequencing used PBMCs, obtained before nivolumab (anti-PD-1) treatment. The CDR3 bases are TGTGCCAGCAGCAAGAGGGACCGCCGCACTGAAGCTTTCTTT. It encodes CASSKRDRRTEAFF.